This TCR beta chain is drawn from a study of spatial heterogeneity in lung cancer. Points from the study as a whole: Expanded intratumoral alpha and beta TCR counts tracked tumor mutation counts.

All TCR cDNA molecules were individually tagged with a unique molecular identifier. MiXCR was run by TCRdb on the 5' RACE reads, yielding one entry per CDR3 protein. Counted here are more than 10,000 distinct CDR3 sequences, 12% occurring once; the ten biggest clones make up roughly 14%. Germline CDR1 WSHSY, CDR2 SAAADI. V trimming: 1 base; J trimming: 9 bases; junction bases outside the gene matches: 7. CDR3 length: 16 residues. With respect to this clonotype: Its antigen remains unknown.

Described time point: sample taken at primary tumor resection. Samples were donated by 72 untreated early-stage non-small cell lung cancer patients. Unsorted samples of tumor, nontumor lung or frozen PBMC had their whole RNA sequenced. The rearrangement links TRBV10-2 to TRBJ1-6; 9 nucleotides line up with TRBD1. This specimen consisted of lung tumor tissue, obtained at surgery. The clonotype comes from a female donor with early-stage non-small cell lung cancer. In DNA form, the CDR3 reads TGCGCCAGCAGTGAGTTCCCGGGACAGGGCCCTTCACCCCTCCACTTT. Its protein product is CASSEFPGQGPSPLHF.